This TCR beta chain was sequenced during a study of beta chain features in type 1 diabetes. V gave up 1 base and J gave up 2 bases, with 15 bases separating them. Germline-derived CDR1 and CDR2 are LGHNA and YSLEER. This CDR3 comprises 16 residues. Regarding the study as a whole: A potential PCR bias toward shorter templates would be equal in patient and control samples.

In this sample, this clone turned up a few times. The antigen remains unidentified. Expressed TCRB transcripts were sequenced because the entire RNA isolate underwent reverse transcription. TCRdb's copy holds only in-frame clones and misses some; the assay was immunoSEQ multiplex PCR. The sample holds about 330,000 clones, approximately 9.9% seen once. The source is a woman aged 30 to 39 in good health. The chain links TRBV4-3 to TRBJ2-7; possibly TRBD1 for D (6 bases). Sequencing was done on a sample of naive CD4+ T cells from blood. The CDR3 spells CASSQGVQGWTYEQYF. The CDR3 DNA reads TGCGCCAGCAGCCAAGGGGTCCAGGGGTGGACCTACGAGCAGTACTTC.